The 15 T cell receptor beta chains below come from one sample, sequenced in a study of beta chain features in type 1 diabetes. The authors reverse transcribed all of the isolated RNA, so sequencing captured expressed TCRB transcripts. Data came from immunoSEQ multiplex PCR; TCRdb stores just in-frame clones and leaves some out. The table shows about 220,000 clones, with about a tenth occurring only once. The specimen was central memory CD4+ T cells from blood. Every receptor here comes from a man aged 18 to 30 in good health.

In its sample, this clone was seen a few times. CDR3 DNA: TGTGCCTGGCAGGTTCCCATTAGGAACTATGGCTACACCTTC. Residues: CAWQVPIRNYGYTF. The chain employs TRBV30 and TRBJ1-2; D uncertain. Germline values: CDR1 GTSNPN, CDR2 SVGIG (reference sequence). The CDR3 covers 14 residues. V lost 5 bases and J 2 bases, leaving 15 bases between the germline ends.

This clone has a count of ten or more. The V call is TRBV10-3, the J call TRBJ2-2; 9 nucleotides match TRBD1. V lost 7 bases, J lost 3 bases, and 3 bases stayed unmatched. The CDR3 consists of 14 residues. Germline CDR1 reads ENHRY; CDR2 reads SYGVKD. DNA of the CDR3: TGTGCCATCATGAGGGACAGGGACACCGGGGAGCTGTTTTTT. Its protein product is CAIMRDRDTGELFF.

The chain joins TRBV5-4 to TRBJ1-2; 8 bases align to TRBD1. Germline V gene lookup returns CDR1 SGHNT and CDR2 YYREEE (reference sequence). The CDR3 has 14 amino acids. Losses at the gene ends were 4 bases for V and 4 bases for J; bases not matched to a gene: 6. CDR3 bases: TGTGCCAGCAGCCCCAGAGACAGGGGCTATGGCTACACCTTC. Translating gives CASSPRDRGYGYTF.

This clone was counted many times. The V and J genes are TRBV18 and TRBJ2-5, with a possible D match to TRBD1 (5 bases). V lost 3 bases, J lost 5 bases, and 10 bases lay in between. Germline-derived CDR1 and CDR2 are KGHSH and LQKENI. The CDR3 has 13 residues. The chain's CDR3 is CASSPARAETQYF. CDR3 nucleotides: TGTGCCAGCTCACCGGCCAGGGCGGAGACCCAGTACTTC.

The chain employs TRBV11-3 and TRBJ2-3, with 7 bases matching TRBD2. The CDR3 runs 16 residues. J lost 1 base, V lost 5 bases, and 9 bases had no gene match. Germline CDR1 reads SGHNT; CDR2 reads YENEEA. The CDR3 protein is CASSHSGGSGTDTQYF. CDR3 coding DNA: TGTGCCAGCAGCCACTCGGGCGGGAGTGGCACAGATACGCAGTATTTT.

This clone was counted many times. The rearrangement uses TRBV18 and TRBJ2-1; D tentatively reads TRBD1 or TRBD2 (5 bases each). The CDR3 is 14 residues long. V gave up 6 bases and J gave up 7 bases, with 16 bases separating them. Germline V gives CDR1 KGHSH, CDR2 LQKENI. CDR3 in DNA: TGTGCCAGCTCCCCTATGACAGCGGTTAATGAGCAGTTCTTC. Protein sequence: CASSPMTAVNEQFF.

This clone was seen a few times. The rearrangement links TRBV29-1 to TRBJ2-2; 10 bases map to TRBD1. The CDR3 runs 15 residues. J gave up 4 bases and V 7 bases, and 9 bases lay outside the gene matches. Germline V gives CDR1 SQVTM, CDR2 ANQGSEA. The CDR3 bases are TGCAGCGCCCAACCGGGACAGGGGACCACCGGGGAGCTGTTTTTT. Translation: CSAQPGQGTTGELFF.

In this sample, this clone turned up a few times. The chain uses TRBV29-1 and TRBJ2-5, with 16 bases that match TRBD2. Germline CDR1 reads SQVTM; CDR2 reads ANQGSEA. The ends lost 7 bases at V and 7 bases at J; junction bases unmatched: 12. The CDR3 runs to 16 residues. The CDR3 bases are TGCAGCGCTTCGGGACTAGCGGGAGGGGGGTCGGCGACCCAGTACTTC. It translates to CSASGLAGGGSATQYF.

Many counts were recorded for this clone. This sequence joins TRBV29-1 and TRBJ1-4; a weak D match, TRBD1 (5 bases). V lost 6 bases and J 7 bases, leaving 9 bases between the germline ends. Germline V lookup: CDR1 SQVTM, CDR2 ANQGSEA. This CDR3 has 11 residues. CDR3 DNA: TGCAGCGTGGGGGAGAGTGAAAAACTGTTTTTT. It translates to CSVGESEKLFF.

This chain links TRBV28 with TRBJ2-7; D gene unclear. V lost 5 bases, J lost 13 bases, and 12 bases lay in between. Germline V gives CDR1 MDHEN, CDR2 SYDVKM. CDR3 size: 10 residues. The CDR3 protein is CASSLLVTYF. CDR3 bases: TGTGCCAGCAGTCTCCTTGTTACCTACTTC.

There are a few counts of this clone. This chain uses TRBV28 with TRBJ2-5, with unresolved D. Trimming removed 3 bases at V and 2 bases at J, with 13 bases between. The CDR3 loop spans 15 amino acids. Germline V lookup: CDR1 MDHEN, CDR2 SYDVKM. The CDR3 is CASSFSGRQQETQYF. The DNA for the CDR3 is TGTGCCAGCAGTTTTTCCGGTAGACAACAAGAGACCCAGTACTTC. The whole variable domain, filled in from reference TRBV28 and TRBJ2-5, reads DVKVTQSSRYLVKRTGEKVFLECVQDMDHENMFWYRQDPGLGLRLIYFSYDVKMKEKGDIPEGYSVSREKKERFSLILESASTNQTSMYLCASSFSGRQQETQYFGPGTRLLVL.

This clone has just a few counts. The chain uses TRBV10-3 and TRBJ2-4, with TRBD2 identical over 7 bases. The CDR3 is 14 amino acids. The V and J ends lost 3 bases and 8 bases, in that order; junction bases with no gene match: 7. Germline-derived CDR1 and CDR2 are ENHRY and SYGVKD. CDR3 region: CAISDGEGGDIQYF. CDR3 DNA sequence: TGTGCCATCAGTGATGGGGAGGGAGGGGACATTCAGTACTTC.

This sequence joins TRBV5-6 and TRBJ2-7, with 7 bases aligning to TRBD2. Per the germline V gene, CDR1 is SGHDT and CDR2 is YYEEEE. Trimming cost V 4 bases and J 3 bases; bases outside gene matches: 13. This CDR3 has 16 residues. CDR3 nucleotides: TGTGCCAGCAGCACCCAGGGCAGCTGGACTAGCTACGAGCAGTACTTC. This encodes CASSTQGSWTSYEQYF.

This clone was recorded a few times. The chain combines TRBV29-1 with TRBJ2-1; 8 bases fit TRBD1. CDR1 and CDR2 (germline): SQVTM, ANQGSEA. Trimming cost V 7 bases and J 8 bases; bases outside gene matches: 10. The CDR3 is 13 amino acids. Here the CDR3 DNA reads TGCAGCGCCCCGGACAGGGCGAGGGATGAGCAGTTCTTC. This codes for CSAPDRARDEQFF.

This clone was detected only a few times. One base separates it from a far larger clone, so it is likely a read error. The chain uses TRBV29-1 and TRBJ2-3, with 12 nucleotides matching TRBD2. The CDR3 is 16 amino acids. Germline assignment: CDR1 SQVTM and CDR2 ANQGSEA. The CDR3 DNA follows: TGCAGGGTTGAAGAGGGTCTAGCGGGAGGGCCGGATACGCAGTATTTT. Translation: CRVEEGLAGGPDTQYF.